This TCR beta chain was sequenced for a study of beta chain features in type 1 diabetes. Study at large: Age, gender and cell yields were similar between patients and healthy donors.

Study-level points and caveats: Significant though moderate, a shortening of TCRB CDR3s appeared in all four CD4+ subsets of Type 1 diabetes patients. A greater similarity of naive, central memory and Treg TCRB repertoires was seen among patients than among healthy donors.

This clone was counted between two and nine times. Its antigen is currently unknown. The CDR3 sequence is 13 residues long. V lost 2 bases and J 8 bases, leaving 12 bases between the germline ends. Germline loops: CDR1 MGHDK, CDR2 SYGVNS. Since all of the isolated RNA was reverse transcribed, expressed TCRB transcripts were what got sequenced. About 3.57 million reads, on average, came from each naive, central memory and regulatory T cell sample. Some clones are missing from TCRdb's copy, which holds only in-frame ones; the method was immunoSEQ multiplex PCR. Among 160,000 or so clones listed, around 9.7% were seen once.

This receptor was taken from a woman in her twenties or thirties with type 1 diabetes. The sample comprised central memory CD4+ T cells from blood. The V and J genes are TRBV25-1 and TRBJ1-2; D unclear. In nucleotides, the CDR3 is TGTGCCAGCAGTGAAATACAGTCGGGGGGCTACACCTTC. Translating it yields CASSEIQSGGYTF.